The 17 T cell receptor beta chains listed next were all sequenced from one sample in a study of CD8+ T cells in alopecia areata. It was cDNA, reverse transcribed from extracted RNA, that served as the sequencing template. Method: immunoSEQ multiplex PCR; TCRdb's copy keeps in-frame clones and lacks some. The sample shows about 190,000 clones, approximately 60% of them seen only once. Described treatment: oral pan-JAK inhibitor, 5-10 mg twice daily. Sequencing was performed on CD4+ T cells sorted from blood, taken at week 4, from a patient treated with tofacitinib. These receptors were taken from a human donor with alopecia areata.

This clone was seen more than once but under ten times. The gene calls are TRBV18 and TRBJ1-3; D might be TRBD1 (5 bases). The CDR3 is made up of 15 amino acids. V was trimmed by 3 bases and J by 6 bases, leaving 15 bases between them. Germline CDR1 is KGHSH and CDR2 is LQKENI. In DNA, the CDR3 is TGTGCCAGCTCACCTACCAGGGCATTTGAAAACACCATATATTTT. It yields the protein CASSPTRAFENTIYF.

This chain's CDR3 is CAWSRHSTDTQYF. The CDR3 nucleotides read TGTGCCTGGAGCCGCCACAGCACAGATACGCAGTATTTT. The rearrangement joins TRBV30 to TRBJ2-3; D is unclear. The CDR3 has 13 residues. CDR1 and CDR2 (germline): GTSNPN, SVGIG (reference sequence). Trimming cost V 3 bases and J 0 bases, with 7 bases left between them.

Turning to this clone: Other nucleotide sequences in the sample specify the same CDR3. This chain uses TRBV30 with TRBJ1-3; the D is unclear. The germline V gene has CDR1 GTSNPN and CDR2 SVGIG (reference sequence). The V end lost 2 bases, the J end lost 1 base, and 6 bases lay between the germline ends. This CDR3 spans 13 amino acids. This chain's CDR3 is CAWSRGSGNTIYF. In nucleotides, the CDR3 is TGTGCCTGGAGTCGAGGGTCTGGAAACACCATATATTTT.

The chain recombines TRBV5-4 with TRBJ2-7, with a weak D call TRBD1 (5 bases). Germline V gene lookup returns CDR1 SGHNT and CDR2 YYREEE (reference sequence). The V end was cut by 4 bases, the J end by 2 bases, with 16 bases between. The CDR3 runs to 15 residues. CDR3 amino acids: CASSALARGPYEQYF. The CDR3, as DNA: TGTGCCAGCAGCGCCCTCGCAAGGGGCCCCTACGAGCAGTACTTC.

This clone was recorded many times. CDR3 DNA: TGTGCCAGCAGAAACCCGGGGGACGGTGGTGAGCAGTTCTTC. It specifies CASRNPGDGGEQFF. This chain connects TRBV14 to TRBJ2-1, with D possibly TRBD2 on 6 matching bases. Trimming removed 6 bases at V and 9 bases at J, with 18 bases between. The CDR3 contains 14 residues. CDR1 SGHDN and CDR2 FVKESK come from the germline V gene. Using reference TRBV14 and TRBJ2-1 for the parts outside the CDR3, the full variable domain is EAGVTQFPSHSVIEKGQTVTLRCDPISGHDNLYWYRRVMGKEIKFLLHFVKESKQDESGMPNNRFLAERTGGTYSTLKVQPAELEDSGVYFCASRNPGDGGEQFFGPGTRLTVL.

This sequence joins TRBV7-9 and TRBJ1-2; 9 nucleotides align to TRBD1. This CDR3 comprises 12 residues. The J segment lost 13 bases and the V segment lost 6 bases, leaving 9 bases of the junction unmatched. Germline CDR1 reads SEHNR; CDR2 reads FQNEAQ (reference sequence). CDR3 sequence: CASRNGQGSFTF. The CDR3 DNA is TGTGCCAGCAGAAATGGACAGGGGTCCTTCACCTTC.

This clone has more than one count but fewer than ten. The chain's CDR3 is CASSRKGTQYF. The CDR3 bases are TGTGCCAGCAGCAGGAAGGGAACCCAGTACTTC. The rearrangement uses TRBV5-6 and TRBJ2-5; no firm D call. Germline lookup yields CDR1 SGHDT and CDR2 YYEEEE. This CDR3 has 11 residues. V was trimmed by 4 bases and J by 8 bases, leaving 9 bases between them.

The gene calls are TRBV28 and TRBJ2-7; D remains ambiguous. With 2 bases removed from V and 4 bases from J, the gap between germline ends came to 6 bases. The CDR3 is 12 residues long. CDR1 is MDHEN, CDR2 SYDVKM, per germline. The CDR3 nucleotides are TGTGCCAGCAGTTTAGACATATACGAGCAGTACTTC. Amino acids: CASSLDIYEQYF.

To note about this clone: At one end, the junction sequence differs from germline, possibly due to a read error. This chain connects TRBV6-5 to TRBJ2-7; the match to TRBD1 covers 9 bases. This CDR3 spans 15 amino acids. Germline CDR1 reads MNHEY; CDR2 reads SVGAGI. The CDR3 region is CASRYVGQGPYEQYF. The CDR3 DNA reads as TGTGCCAGCCGTTACGTGGGACAGGGCCCCTACGAGCAGTACTTC.

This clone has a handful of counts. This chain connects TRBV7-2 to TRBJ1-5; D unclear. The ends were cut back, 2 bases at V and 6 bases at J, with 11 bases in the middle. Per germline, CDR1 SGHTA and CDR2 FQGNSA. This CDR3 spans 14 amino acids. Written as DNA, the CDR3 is TGTGCCAGCAGCTTATCGGACCACGCTCAGCCCCAGCATTTT. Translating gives CASSLSDHAQPQHF.

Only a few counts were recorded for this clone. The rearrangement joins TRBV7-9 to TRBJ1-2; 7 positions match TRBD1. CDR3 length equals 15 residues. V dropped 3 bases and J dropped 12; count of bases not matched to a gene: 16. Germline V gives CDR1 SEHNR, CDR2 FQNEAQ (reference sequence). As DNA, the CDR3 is TGTGCCAGCAGCTTTCTCGGCCGCGACAGGGCCCAGGACACCTTC. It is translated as CASSFLGRDRAQDTF. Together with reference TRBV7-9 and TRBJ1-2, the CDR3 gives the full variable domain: DTGVSQNPRHKITKRGQNVTFRCDPISEHNRLYWYRQTLGQGPEFLTYFQNEAQLEKSRLLSDRFSAERPKGSFSTLEIQRTEQGDSAMYLCASSFLGRDRAQDTFGSGTRLTVV.

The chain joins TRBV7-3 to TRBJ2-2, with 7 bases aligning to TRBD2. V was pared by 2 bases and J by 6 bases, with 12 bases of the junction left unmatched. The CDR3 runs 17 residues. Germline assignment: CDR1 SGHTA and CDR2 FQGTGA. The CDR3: CASSLGLGGRSPGELFF. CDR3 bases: TGTGCCAGCAGCTTAGGGTTGGGCGGGAGATCTCCCGGGGAGCTGTTTTTT.

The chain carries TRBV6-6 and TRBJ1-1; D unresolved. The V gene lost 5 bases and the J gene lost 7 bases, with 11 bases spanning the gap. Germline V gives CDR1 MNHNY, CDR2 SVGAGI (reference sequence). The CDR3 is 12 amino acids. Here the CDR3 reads CASSPPGSEAFF. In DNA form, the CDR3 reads TGTGCCAGCAGTCCGCCAGGTAGTGAAGCTTTCTTT.

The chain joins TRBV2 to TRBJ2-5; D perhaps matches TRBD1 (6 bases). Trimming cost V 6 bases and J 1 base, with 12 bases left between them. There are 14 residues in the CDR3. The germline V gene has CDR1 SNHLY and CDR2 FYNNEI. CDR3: CASSVTGTQETQYF. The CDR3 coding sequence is TGTGCCAGCAGCGTTACAGGGACCCAAGAGACCCAGTACTTC.

The CDR3: CASSLVGTGAYEQYF. CDR3 sequence (DNA): TGCGCCAGCAGCTTGGTTGGTACGGGGGCGTACGAGCAGTACTTC. The chain has TRBV5-1 and TRBJ2-7; D could derive from TRBD1 or TRBD2 (6 bases each). Germline loops: CDR1 SGHRS, CDR2 YFSETQ. V gave up 0 bases and J gave up 4 bases, with 14 bases separating them. The length of the CDR3 is 15 residues.

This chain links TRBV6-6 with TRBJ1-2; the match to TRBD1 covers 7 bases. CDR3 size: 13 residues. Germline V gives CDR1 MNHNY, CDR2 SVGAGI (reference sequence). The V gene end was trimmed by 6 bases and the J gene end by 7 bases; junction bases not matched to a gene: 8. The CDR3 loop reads CASREGAGSGYTF. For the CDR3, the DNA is TGTGCCAGCAGGGAGGGGGCGGGGAGTGGCTACACCTTC.

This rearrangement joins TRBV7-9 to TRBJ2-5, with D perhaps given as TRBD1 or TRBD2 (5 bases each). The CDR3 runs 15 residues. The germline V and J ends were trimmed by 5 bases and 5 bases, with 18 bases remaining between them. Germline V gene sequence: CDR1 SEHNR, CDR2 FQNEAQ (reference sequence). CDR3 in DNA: TGTGCCAGCAGCAACCGGGACGCTTTAGGGGAGACCCAGTACTTC. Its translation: CASSNRDALGETQYF.